The entry that follows covers one TCR beta chain sequence. Membership in each cohort depended on participant-reported clinical history. This sample was included in a study of blood T cell repertoires in COVID-19. Here immunoSEQ multiplex PCR was the method, and the copy in TCRdb shows in-frame clones only, minus some. The sample holds around 230,000 clones, 88% seen once. Trimming left V 5 bases short and J 0 bases short, with 2 bases between. CDR3 length equals 11 residues. Germline CDR1 SGHAT, CDR2 FQNNGV. Sequencing was performed on PBMCs or T cells enriched from blood (not recorded which). The rearrangement joins TRBV11-2 to TRBJ2-7; no firm D call. The source is a woman between 35 and 50 years old with acute COVID-19. The CDR3 region has the DNA TGTGCCAGCAGCCACTCCTACGAGCAGTACTTC. Translation gives CASSHSYEQYF.